This T cell receptor beta chain derives from a study of blood T cell repertoires in COVID-19 (TCRdb year 2020). For context, the study as a whole: Collaborator samples came from the United States, Italy and Spain and covered acute and convalescent phases of COVID-19. Deeply sampled blood TCRbeta repertoires from subjects exposed to, actively infected with, or recovered from COVID-19 were included in the dataset. The prospective study material was composed of cDNA or gDNA derived from T cells, B-cell-depleted T cells, or PBMCs. The repertoires were made available in a free public database intended to serve as a resource for research on the immune response to SARS-CoV-2. Samples came from the ongoing ImmuneRACE study (first 160 participants) plus 1,254 subjects from 6 global collaborators. Where available, HLA class I and class II types were obtained from metadata supplied by the sample provider rather than from assay-based typing. Nearly every sample came with metadata listing a de-identified subject ID, COVID-19 status, age in years and sex.

Each collaborating institution followed its own protocols to collect whole blood in K2EDTA tubes. Collaborator samples were shipped for TCRbeta analysis as frozen whole blood, isolated PBMCs, or DNA extracted from either sample type. V drops 4 bases and J drops 4 bases, leaving 12 bases in between. The germline V gene sets CDR1 to SGHDT and CDR2 to YYEEEE. Reading from cysteine to phenylalanine, the CDR3 counts 14 amino acids. Kept here is only the CDR3 DNA, which spans 42 bases and is read in frame from base 1. Points on this clone: Its antigen remains undetermined. No base quality values were provided; no much bigger clone lies one nucleotide off.

TCRbeta CDR3 regions were amplified from genomic DNA using the immunoSEQ Assay, a bias-controlled multiplex PCR. The original methods were these. Within the assay, amplification of reference gene primers was used to estimate how many nucleated cells each sample contained. To quantify the absolute abundance of each unique TCRbeta CDR3 rearrangement, sequence reads were collapsed and filtered. Productive Simpson clonality was computed per sample as the square root of Simpson's diversity index over productive rearrangements. TCRdb mirrors the immuneACCESS table, restricted to in-frame sequences. Some clones are absent from its copies; in checked studies, under half trace to an unresolved V gene, and the reason for the others is unknown. The V and J calls and clone size were taken over from that table, and D and trimming were inferred from the DNA. Within this sample are around 43,000 clones, with approximately 85% of them counted one time only. The ten largest clones represent 30% to 35% of the sample.

What the research found in general, with its limitations: The quantity of clinical and demographic metadata differed by source and by participant and was supplied without curation.

The clonotype originates from a woman older than 75 with acute or convalescent COVID-19. The V and J segments used are TRBV5-6 and TRBJ1-5; no D gene is confidently identified. The sequencing input was peripheral blood. The sequenced DNA: TGTGCCAGCAGCCCAACCGGGTTAAATCAGCCCCAGCATTTT. This yields the protein CASSPTGLNQPQHF.